Following are 32 T cell receptor beta chains from one sample sequenced in a study of response to subunit inactivated influenza vaccine. TCRdb re-called the RT-PCR reads with MiXCR, one entry per CDR3 protein. The sample carries roughly 630,000 distinct CDR3 sequences, 14% recorded once. Source: PBMCs from blood, taken around 15 days before vaccination. The source of these receptors is a man aged 50 or older who received an inactivated influenza vaccine.

This clonotype was found a few times. J is TRBJ2-1 and V is TRBV4-1, with TRBD2 as a possible D gene (5 bases). The V gene lost 4 bases and the J gene lost 9 bases, with 10 bases spanning the gap. CDR1 MGHRA and CDR2 YSYEKL come from the germline V gene. The CDR3 loop spans 12 amino acids. The CDR3 here is CASSPVRGEQFF. The DNA of the CDR3 is TGCGCCAGCAGCCCAGTCCGGGGTGAGCAGTTCTTC.

This clonotype turned up a few times. The chain employs TRBV6-1 and TRBJ2-6; no clear D gene. The CDR3 runs 16 residues. Trimming took 6 bases from V and 0 from J, leaving 12 bases between them. Per germline, CDR1 MNHNS and CDR2 SASEGT. CDR3 region: CASSTPLSSGANVLTF. The CDR3 nucleotides are TGTGCCAGCAGCACCCCATTAAGCTCTGGGGCCAACGTCCTGACTTTC.

The chain links TRBV12-3 or TRBV12-4 to TRBJ2-5, with 11 bases fitting TRBD2. The CDR3 loop spans 14 amino acids. V lost 8 bases and J lost 4; bases outside the gene matches: 6. The CDR3 DNA sequence: TGTGCCAGCCTCCTAGCGGGGGGACGAGAGACCCAGTACTTC. Translated: CASLLAGGRETQYF.

This clonotype came up a few times. The gene calls are TRBV7-2 and TRBJ2-7, with 9 bases fitting TRBD1. Germline V gene sequence: CDR1 SGHTA, CDR2 FQGNSA. The junction had 3 bases not matched to a gene; V was cut back by 0 bases and J by 6 bases. The CDR3 runs 14 residues. CDR3 amino acids: CASSLAGDRAEQYF. The CDR3 nucleotides are TGTGCCAGCAGCTTAGCAGGGGACAGGGCCGAGCAGTACTTC.

This rearrangement joins TRBV28 to TRBJ2-3; D may be TRBD2 (6 bases). With 3 bases removed from V and 4 bases from J, the gap between germline ends came to 14 bases. Germline assignment: CDR1 MDHEN and CDR2 SYDVKM. The CDR3 contains 15 residues. The CDR3 protein is CASSFAGSQADTQYF. The CDR3 bases are TGTGCCAGCAGTTTTGCGGGGTCCCAGGCAGATACGCAGTATTTT.

The genes are TRBV14 and TRBJ1-6; D is possibly TRBD1 (5 bases). Germline CDR1 SGHDN, CDR2 FVKESK. The CDR3 is made up of 13 amino acids. The V and J ends lost 4 bases and 9 bases respectively, with 10 bases between them. The CDR3 sequence: CASSRDLSSPLHF. In DNA form, the CDR3 reads TGTGCCAGCAGCCGGGACCTCTCTTCACCCCTCCACTTT.

The chain links TRBV4-3 to TRBJ2-5, with D possibly being TRBD2 (6 bases). Germline lookup yields CDR1 LGHNA and CDR2 YSLEER. This CDR3 spans 15 amino acids. Trimming removed 0 bases from V and 2 bases from J, with 10 bases in between. In DNA form, the CDR3 reads TGCGCCAGCAGCCAAGATTTTGGGACTCAAGAGACCCAGTACTTC. Translated, it gives CASSQDFGTQETQYF.

The gene calls are TRBV10-3 and TRBJ2-1; D remains ambiguous. CDR3 length: 13 residues. Germline loops: CDR1 ENHRY, CDR2 SYGVKD. Trimming took 5 bases from V and 5 from J, leaving 10 bases between them. CDR3 bases: TGTGCCATCAGTACAGTCTCGAACAATGAGCAGTTCTTC. This translates into CAISTVSNNEQFF.

The chain carries TRBV4-1 and TRBJ2-4; TRBD1 might be the D (5 bases). The CDR3 is made up of 18 amino acids. Germline V gene lookup returns CDR1 MGHRA and CDR2 YSYEKL. Trimming left V 2 bases short and J 0 bases short, with 17 bases between. The CDR3 nucleotides are TGCGCCAGCAGCCAATTTTCGCGGACACAAATAGCCAAAAACATTCAGTACTTC. Translated: CASSQFSRTQIAKNIQYF.

This clonotype appeared many times. The CDR3 loop is CASSQTNRGEQYF. As DNA, the CDR3 is TGTGCCAGCAGCCAAACGAACAGGGGCGAGCAGTACTTC. The V and J genes are TRBV14 and TRBJ2-7, with 7 positions matching TRBD1. This CDR3 has 13 amino acids. Germline assignment: CDR1 SGHDN and CDR2 FVKESK. V dropped 2 bases and J dropped 6; count of bases not matched to a gene: 4.

The J gene is TRBJ2-5, the V gene TRBV6-1; 14 bases line up with TRBD2. The CDR3 contains 18 residues. The junction had 9 bases not matched to a gene; V was cut back by 6 bases and J by 0 bases. CDR1 and CDR2 from the germline V gene are MNHNS and SASEGT. CDR3 coding DNA: TGTGCCAGCAGCTCTGGACTAGCGGGGGGCATTCACCAAGAGACCCAGTACTTC. Encoded protein: CASSSGLAGGIHQETQYF.

In this sample, this clonotype turned up a few times. The rearrangement uses TRBV12-3 or TRBV12-4 and TRBJ2-7; a weak D match, TRBD2 (6 bases). Trimming pared 8 bases from V and 9 bases from J, leaving 26 bases between. The CDR3 contains 15 residues. The CDR3 DNA sequence: TGTGCCAGCTCCTCGGCGGGAATGACCCATGTGGGGCAGTACTTC. Translated, it gives CASSSAGMTHVGQYF.

The CDR3: CSARGRPLSGSYEQYF. The CDR3 DNA follows: TGCAGTGCTAGAGGCCGTCCCCTTTCGGGCTCCTACGAGCAGTACTTC. The chain carries TRBV20-1 and TRBJ2-7; no firm D call. Trimming removed 1 base at V and 0 bases at J, with 16 bases between. The CDR3 is 16 amino acids. Germline V gene sequence: CDR1 DFQATT, CDR2 SNEGSKA (reference sequence).

This clonotype was recorded a few times. This chain links TRBV5-1 with TRBJ2-7; tentatively, D is TRBD1 (6 bases). V dropped 1 base and J dropped 3 bases, with 14 bases sitting between them. Germline CDR1 and CDR2: SGHRS and YFSETQ. CDR3 length: 15 residues. In nucleotides, the CDR3 is TGCGCCAGCAGCTTGAGCAGGGGCCCCTTCTACGAGCAGTACTTC. Its translation is CASSLSRGPFYEQYF.

This chain connects TRBV2 to TRBJ2-5, with no clear D. CDR3 size: 14 residues. Trimming removed 2 bases from V and 5 bases from J, with 12 bases in between. Germline V CDR1 and CDR2: SNHLY, FYNNEI. CDR3 residues: CASSELASEETQYF. In DNA, the CDR3 is TGTGCCAGCAGTGAACTGGCTTCGGAGGAGACCCAGTACTTC.

This clonotype was counted a few times. The J gene is TRBJ1-2, the V gene TRBV12-3 or TRBV12-4, with unresolved D. The V and J ends lost 4 bases and 4 bases respectively, with 16 bases between them. The length of the CDR3 is 15 residues. Here the CDR3 DNA reads TGTGCCAGCAGTTCACGGGATCCCCGCGGCTATGGCTACACCTTC. The encoded protein is CASSSRDPRGYGYTF.

The V call is TRBV7-9, the J call TRBJ1-1; no clear D. The germline V gene has CDR1 SEHNR and CDR2 FQNEAQ (reference sequence). Trimming removed 7 bases from V and 0 bases from J, with 9 bases in between. CDR3 length: 13 amino acids. The CDR3 is CASIRGMNTEAFF. The CDR3 region has the DNA TGTGCCAGCATCCGAGGAATGAACACTGAAGCTTTCTTT.

This chain uses TRBV19 with TRBJ1-1; a weak D match, TRBD1 (5 bases). Trimming removed 5 bases from V and 4 bases from J, with 23 bases in between. Germline V CDR1 and CDR2: LNHDA, SQIVND (reference sequence). This CDR3 region has 17 residues. CDR3 residues: CASSLYYTGAGGTEAFF. DNA for the CDR3: TGTGCCAGTAGTCTCTACTACACCGGGGCGGGGGGCACTGAAGCTTTCTTT.

The chain is built from TRBV5-6 and TRBJ2-7, with 11 bases aligning to TRBD1. The V and J ends lost 4 bases and 7 bases, in that order; junction bases with no gene match: 7. The germline V gene encodes CDR1 SGHDT and CDR2 YYEEEE. The CDR3 contains 14 residues. CDR3 sequence: CASSRGQGANEQYF. CDR3 coding DNA: TGTGCCAGCAGCCGTGGACAGGGGGCGAATGAGCAGTACTTC.

This clonotype was counted at least ten times. V usage is TRBV5-1 and J usage is TRBJ2-1, with 13 bases fitting TRBD2. The CDR3 totals 14 residues. Trimming took 4 bases from V and 8 from J; bases not matched to a gene: 3. Germline V lookup: CDR1 SGHRS, CDR2 YFSETQ. In DNA, the CDR3 is TGCGCCAGCAGCCCGGGACTAGCGGGACATGAGCAGTTCTTC. Translated, it gives CASSPGLAGHEQFF.

This chain joins TRBV29-1 and TRBJ2-5; D uncertain. CDR1 is SQVTM, CDR2 ANQGSEA, per germline. The CDR3 spans 11 residues. The ends were cut back, 5 bases at V and 2 bases at J, with 6 bases in the middle. The CDR3 sequence is CSVNAQETQYF. CDR3 DNA: TGCAGCGTTAACGCTCAAGAGACCCAGTACTTC.

The chain joins TRBV15 to TRBJ2-7; TRBD1 matches at 7 bases. Per the germline V gene, CDR1 is LNHNV and CDR2 is YYDKDF (reference sequence). J gave up 7 bases and V 0 bases, and 9 bases lay outside the gene matches. This CDR3 has 15 residues. The DNA of the CDR3 is TGTGCCACCAGCAGAGATCTGACAGGGCGTGGGGAGCAGTACTTC. Translating gives CATSRDLTGRGEQYF.

This clonotype was counted ten times or more. The chain couples TRBV6-5 to TRBJ2-3; TRBD1 agrees at 7 bases. The CDR3 is 13 residues long. The V and J ends lost 4 bases and 9 bases, in that order; junction bases with no gene match: 7. CDR1 MNHEY and CDR2 SVGAGI come from the germline V gene. In DNA, the CDR3 is TGTGCCAGCAGTTTCTACAGGGGCCAAACGCAGTATTTT. Translation: CASSFYRGQTQYF.

V is TRBV27 and J is TRBJ2-3; D perhaps matches TRBD1 (6 bases). There are 17 residues in the CDR3. The V and J ends lost 0 bases and 2 bases respectively, with 15 bases between them. Per the germline V gene, CDR1 is MNHEY and CDR2 is SMNVEV (reference sequence). The CDR3 nucleotides read TGTGCCAGCAGTTTATCGATTGGGACACTATACACAGATACGCAGTATTTT. It encodes CASSLSIGTLYTDTQYF.

This clonotype has a count of ten or more. The chain combines TRBV11-2 with TRBJ2-7, with D perhaps matching TRBD2 (5 bases). The ends were cut back, 5 bases at V and 3 bases at J, with 11 bases in the middle. This CDR3 is built from 13 residues. Germline CDR1 is SGHAT and CDR2 is FQNNGV. The CDR3 sequence is CASSLGGDYEQYF. The CDR3 DNA sequence: TGTGCCAGCAGCCTAGGAGGCGACTACGAGCAGTACTTC.

This clonotype was picked up a small number of times. This sequence joins TRBV3-1 and TRBJ1-1; D is uncertain. Germline V lookup: CDR1 LGHDT, CDR2 YNNKEL (reference sequence). V was trimmed by 4 bases and J by 8 bases, leaving 23 bases between them. The CDR3 has 16 amino acids. CDR3 nucleotides: TGTGCCAGCAGCCCCAGAGGACCTGGAGGACGAACAGAAGCTTTCTTT. Its translation is CASSPRGPGGRTEAFF.

The rearrangement uses TRBV3-1 and TRBJ2-2, with TRBD1 identical over 7 bases. Germline-derived CDR1 and CDR2 are LGHDT and YNNKEL (reference sequence). The CDR3 sequence is 15 residues long. Unmatched junction bases numbered 8, after V lost 5 bases and J lost 5 bases. This CDR3 reads CASSWGQPWTGELFF. CDR3 sequence (DNA): TGTGCCAGCAGCTGGGGACAGCCGTGGACCGGGGAGCTGTTTTTT.

The rearrangement joins TRBV5-1 to TRBJ1-1, with D unclear. CDR1 is SGHRS, CDR2 YFSETQ, per germline. The V gene lost 3 bases and the J gene lost 5 bases, with 11 bases spanning the gap. The CDR3 loop spans 13 amino acids. In DNA, the CDR3 is TGCGCCAGCAGCTCCTGGACGGGGACTGAAGCTTTCTTT. Amino acid sequence: CASSSWTGTEAFF.

There are a few counts of this clonotype. CDR3 in amino acids: CASSSRTSGRETQYF. In nucleotides, the CDR3 is TGTGCCAGCAGTTCACGGACTAGCGGGAGGGAGACCCAGTACTTC. The rearrangement links TRBV27 to TRBJ2-5, with 14 bases aligning to TRBD2. Per germline, CDR1 MNHEY and CDR2 SMNVEV (reference sequence). The CDR3 covers 15 residues. The junction had 3 bases not matched to a gene; V was cut back by 4 bases and J by 5 bases.

This clonotype came up many times. V gene TRBV10-3 combines with J gene TRBJ1-5; TRBD1 aligns across 7 bases. The CDR3 length is 14 residues. CDR1 and CDR2 from the germline V gene are ENHRY and SYGVKD. Losses at the gene ends were 6 bases for V and 5 bases for J; bases not matched to a gene: 7. Here the CDR3 reads CAISVDRDYQPQHF. The CDR3 nucleotides are TGTGCCATCAGCGTTGACAGGGACTATCAGCCCCAGCATTTT.

This clonotype was detected a few times. The V and J genes are TRBV29-1 and TRBJ2-1, with TRBD2 matching 7 bases. V lost 2 bases, J lost 7 bases, and 11 bases stayed unmatched. The germline gives CDR1 SQVTM, CDR2 ANQGSEA. This CDR3 has 15 residues. CDR3 region: CSVEPHQRDRNEQFF. The DNA of the CDR3 is TGCAGCGTTGAACCCCATCAGCGGGATAGGAATGAGCAGTTCTTC.

This clonotype was found many times. The genes are TRBV5-1 and TRBJ2-5; D remains unclear. Per the germline V gene, CDR1 is SGHRS and CDR2 is YFSETQ. V lost 0 bases and J lost 0, with 12 bases in between. This CDR3 is 16 amino acids long. The CDR3 is CASSLGGPTYQETQYF. As DNA, the CDR3 is TGCGCCAGCAGCTTGGGTGGACCCACGTACCAAGAGACCCAGTACTTC.